This passage covers 28 T cell receptor beta chains from one sample sequenced in a study of CD8 T cells in ankylosing spondylitis. MiXCR, run by TCRdb on the 5' RACE reads, gives a single entry per CDR3 protein. The sample records 200,000 or so distinct CDR3 sequences, over 10% being singletons. The material sequenced was blood, either unsorted or a sorted T cell fraction (not recorded which). The receptors stem from a female donor with ankylosing spondylitis or in good health (not recorded which).

The chain links TRBV7-3 to TRBJ2-1, with 10 bases identical to TRBD2. The germline CDR1 and CDR2 sequences are SGHTA and FQGTGA. The length of the CDR3 is 18 residues. V lost 5 bases and J lost 4; bases outside the gene matches: 14. The CDR3 spells CASSTKAGGPQGYNEQFF. DNA for the CDR3: TGTGCCAGCAGCACCAAAGCGGGAGGGCCGCAAGGTTACAATGAGCAGTTCTTC.

The table lists this clonotype with many counts. The chain employs TRBV3-1 and TRBJ2-5; 8 bases align to TRBD1. Germline V gene sequence: CDR1 LGHDT, CDR2 YNNKEL (reference sequence). The length of the CDR3 is 15 residues. V lost 2 bases, J lost 5 bases, and 7 bases stayed unmatched. The DNA for the CDR3 is TGTGCCAGCAGCCAACAACCAGGGGGCTTGGAGACCCAGTACTTC. The encoded protein is CASSQQPGGLETQYF.

The chain uses TRBV19 and TRBJ2-4, with unresolved D. Trimming stripped 9 bases from V and 0 bases from J, with 15 bases between. Germline CDR1 reads LNHDA; CDR2 reads SQIVND (reference sequence). CDR3 size: 15 residues. The DNA of the CDR3 is TGTGCCAGCAACGACCCTCAATTAGCCAAAAACATTCAGTACTTC. Translation gives CASNDPQLAKNIQYF.

As DNA, the CDR3 is TGTGCCAGCAGTTTAATCGATCCGAGAGGGAATGGGCAGTACTTC. Residues: CASSLIDPRGNGQYF. The chain uses TRBV27 and TRBJ2-7; maybe TRBD2 (5 bases). The CDR3 covers 15 residues. The V end was cut by 2 bases, the J end by 9 bases, with 20 bases between. Looked up from germline, CDR1 is MNHEY and CDR2 is SMNVEV (reference sequence).

V and J are TRBV25-1 and TRBJ2-3, with a tentative D call TRBD1 (7 bases). The V and J ends lost 1 base and 0 bases respectively, with 20 bases between them. CDR1 and CDR2 from the germline V gene are MGHDK and SYGVNS. CDR3 length: 19 amino acids. The CDR3 loop reads CASSESVEGAIPSTDTQYF. For the CDR3, the DNA is TGTGCCAGCAGTGAATCTGTGGAGGGGGCCATCCCTAGCACAGATACGCAGTATTTT.

This clonotype was seen ten or more times. This chain uses TRBV19 with TRBJ1-3; perhaps TRBD1 as D (5 bases). This CDR3 is 15 amino acids long. Germline V gene sequence: CDR1 LNHDA, CDR2 SQIVND (reference sequence). V was pared by 5 bases and J by 4 bases, with 15 bases between. The CDR3 nucleotides are TGTGCCAGTAGTCTTTTCCAGGGTTCAGGAAACACCATATATTTT. This gives the protein CASSLFQGSGNTIYF.

This clonotype was counted many times. The chain recombines TRBV2 with TRBJ2-3; 7 bases align to TRBD1. After removal of 3 bases from V and 4 bases from J, the junction contained 7 bases not matched to a gene. Germline lookup yields CDR1 SNHLY and CDR2 FYNNEI. The CDR3 runs 15 residues. In nucleotides, the CDR3 is TGTGCCAGCAGTGATACAGGGGTCCCGGCAGATACGCAGTATTTT. It translates to CASSDTGVPADTQYF.

This clonotype occurred a few times. V is TRBV27 and J is TRBJ2-1; possibly TRBD2 for D (5 bases). Deletions cut 6 bases from V and 4 bases from J, with 13 bases between. The germline V gene encodes CDR1 MNHEY and CDR2 SMNVEV (reference sequence). This CDR3 contains 14 residues. This CDR3 is CASSNIGLYNEQFF. The CDR3 nucleotides read TGTGCCAGCAGCAATATCGGACTGTACAATGAGCAGTTCTTC.

This clonotype was seen at least ten times. The CDR3: CASSPRQGSSYEQYF. CDR3 coding DNA: TGCGCCAGCAGCCCTAGACAGGGAAGCTCCTACGAGCAGTACTTC. The chain uses TRBV5-1 and TRBJ2-7, with 7 bases lining up with TRBD1. The germline V gene has CDR1 SGHRS and CDR2 YFSETQ. The CDR3 contains 15 residues. V lost 4 bases, J lost 0 bases, and 7 bases stayed unmatched.

A note on this clonotype: A much larger clone sits a single nucleotide away, making a read error possible. The rearrangement links TRBV5-1 to TRBJ1-5; D possibly corresponds to TRBD1 (5 bases). V lost 4 bases and J 3 bases, leaving 11 bases between the germline ends. Germline V gives CDR1 SGHRS, CDR2 YFSETQ. The CDR3 covers 14 residues. DNA of the CDR3: TGCGCCAGCAGCCCCAACGGGACCAATCAGCCCCAGCATTTT. Its protein is CASSPNGTNQPQHF.

This clonotype was counted ten times or more. The gene calls are TRBV28 and TRBJ2-7; D is perhaps TRBD1 (6 bases). Per germline, CDR1 MDHEN and CDR2 SYDVKM. V lost 3 bases and J 4 bases, leaving 10 bases between the germline ends. The CDR3 runs to 13 residues. CDR3 DNA: TGTGCCAGCAGTTTTACAGGGCAGTACGAGCAGTACTTC. Protein product: CASSFTGQYEQYF.

Many counts were recorded for this clonotype. The chain has TRBV6-1 and TRBJ2-1, with 13 bases identical to TRBD2. CDR1 is MNHNS and CDR2 is SASEGT in the germline V gene. The CDR3 has 18 residues. Trimming at V came to 5 bases and at J to 0 bases, leaving 7 bases not matched to a gene. The CDR3 coding sequence is TGTGCCAGCAGTCCGACTAGCGGGAGGTTCAGCTCCTACAATGAGCAGTTCTTC. Its translation: CASSPTSGRFSSYNEQFF.

This chain links TRBV7-3 with TRBJ2-5; D is perhaps TRBD1 (6 bases). Germline CDR1 SGHTA, CDR2 FQGTGA. The CDR3 is 15 amino acids. Trimming took off 5 bases at V and 5 bases at J, with 18 bases between the two ends. The CDR3 is CASSIHRQVGETQYF. CDR3 in DNA: TGTGCCAGCAGCATCCACCGACAGGTGGGGGAGACCCAGTACTTC.

This clonotype was recorded at least ten times. The chain combines TRBV6-2 or TRBV6-3 with TRBJ1-4; D is undetermined. CDR1 MNHEY and CDR2 SVGEGT come from the germline V gene. V lost 8 bases, J lost 8 bases, and 12 bases lay in between. The CDR3 extends over 12 amino acids. The DNA of the CDR3 is TGTGCCAGCTGCACGGTGGAGGAAAAACTGTTTTTT. Translating gives CASCTVEEKLFF.

CDR3 in DNA: TGTGCCAGCAGTTTTATTGGGCGTCAGCCCCAGCATTTT. As protein: CASSFIGRQPQHF. V gene TRBV28 combines with J gene TRBJ1-5; D is ambiguous. The ends were cut back, 3 bases at V and 6 bases at J, with 9 bases in the middle. The CDR3 is 13 amino acids. Germline values: CDR1 MDHEN, CDR2 SYDVKM.

J is TRBJ2-1 and V is TRBV20-1, with D possibly TRBD2 on 5 matching bases. The germline CDR1 and CDR2 sequences are DFQATT and SNEGSKA (reference sequence). This CDR3 has 12 residues. Between the trimmed V and J ends, which lost 7 bases and 6 bases, there was a span of 13 bases. This CDR3 reads CSGLASFNEQFF. In nucleotides, the CDR3 is TGCAGTGGTTTAGCGTCATTCAATGAGCAGTTCTTC.

This clonotype came up many times. The CDR3 region has the DNA TGCAGTGCCCGGGCGGGGGTGAATCAGCCCCAGCATTTT. Its protein product is CSARAGVNQPQHF. J is TRBJ1-5 and V is TRBV20-1; possible D gene TRBD1, 5 bases. The CDR3 extends over 13 amino acids. V lost 6 bases and J lost 4, with 13 bases in between. Germline V gene data show CDR1 as DFQATT and CDR2 as SNEGSKA (reference sequence).

Note on this clonotype: This clone may be a read error of a much larger clone one base away. The rearrangement uses TRBV29-1 and TRBJ1-2, with 8 bases identical to TRBD1. Germline CDR1 and CDR2: SQVTM and ANQGSEA. The CDR3 extends over 11 amino acids. The CDR3 reads CGVTGDYGYTF. The CDR3, as DNA: TGCGGCGTGACAGGGGACTATGGCTACACCTTC.

This clonotype appeared many times. The chain combines TRBV29-1 with TRBJ2-1; maybe TRBD1 (5 bases). Trimming took off 2 bases at V and 0 bases at J, with 11 bases between the two ends. In germline, CDR1 is SQVTM, CDR2 ANQGSEA. The CDR3 has 15 amino acids. The CDR3 protein is CSVELWTNSYNEQFF. CDR3 nucleotides: TGCAGCGTTGAACTATGGACAAACTCCTACAATGAGCAGTTCTTC.

A few counts support this clonotype. J is TRBJ2-1 and V is TRBV7-8; 8 bases line up with TRBD2. The CDR3 runs 18 residues. Per germline, CDR1 SGHVS and CDR2 FQNEAQ. The junction had 13 bases not matched to a gene; V was cut back by 4 bases and J by 2 bases. DNA for the CDR3: TGTGCCAGCAGCTCCTCCCTCTCAGCGGGAGACCCCTACAATGAGCAGTTCTTC. Its protein is CASSSSLSAGDPYNEQFF.

This clonotype was picked up a small number of times. The genes are TRBV30 and TRBJ1-1; 10 bases map to TRBD1. With 0 bases clipped from V and 10 bases from J, the junction kept 2 bases outside the gene matches. Germline V gene sequence: CDR1 GTSNPN, CDR2 SVGIG (reference sequence). The CDR3 contains 12 residues. The CDR3 DNA sequence: TGTGCCTGGAGTGTACGGACAGGGGGAGCTTTCTTT. This codes for CAWSVRTGGAFF.

This clonotype was seen at least ten times. This chain uses TRBV20-1 with TRBJ1-2; D gene unclear. Per germline, CDR1 DFQATT and CDR2 SNEGSKA (reference sequence). CDR3 length: 8 residues. The CDR3 protein is CRSGGYTF. The CDR3 coding sequence is TGCCGGTCTGGGGGCTACACCTTC.

This clonotype was counted ten times or more. The V call is TRBV4-2, the J call TRBJ2-7, with 8 bases matching TRBD2. The length of the CDR3 is 15 residues. CDR1 LGHNA and CDR2 YNFKEQ come from the germline V gene. J lost 6 bases, V lost 0 bases, and 7 bases had no gene match. The CDR3 region has the DNA TGTGCCAGCAGCCAAGAGTTTGCGCTAGCGGGCGAGCAGTACTTC. Amino acid sequence: CASSQEFALAGEQYF.

This clonotype was seen a few times. The chain recombines TRBV6-5 with TRBJ1-2; D not certain. The V gene lost 0 bases and the J gene lost 5 bases, with 13 bases spanning the gap. Germline lookup yields CDR1 MNHEY and CDR2 SVGAGI. CDR3 length: 15 residues. The CDR3 region has the DNA TGTGCCAGCAGTTACTCCTGGACGGAATCTTATGGCTACACCTTC. It encodes CASSYSWTESYGYTF.

This clonotype appeared many times. V usage is TRBV10-3 and J usage is TRBJ2-1; 11 positions match TRBD2. The germline gives CDR1 ENHRY, CDR2 SYGVKD. Germline trimming cut 11 bases from V and 8 bases from J; bases unmatched to any gene: 11. CDR3 length: 14 residues. In nucleotides, the CDR3 is TGTGCCTCACAACTAGCGGGAGTGGGGGATGAGCAGTTCTTC. Encoded protein: CASQLAGVGDEQFF.

This clonotype was observed many times. This CDR3 reads CASSQDSQPQHF. The CDR3 DNA reads TGTGCCAGCAGCCAAGATAGTCAGCCCCAGCATTTT. The genes are TRBV14 and TRBJ1-5; D call uncertain. Trimming shortened V by 0 bases and J by 6 bases, and 3 bases separated the two germline ends. The CDR3 is made up of 12 amino acids. The germline V gene encodes CDR1 SGHDN and CDR2 FVKESK.

The chain joins TRBV27 to TRBJ2-7; 9 positions agree with TRBD2. The CDR3 loop spans 16 amino acids. Germline CDR1 is MNHEY and CDR2 is SMNVEV (reference sequence). J gave up 2 bases and V 3 bases, and 8 bases lay outside the gene matches. This chain's CDR3 is CASSLRVSGGTYEQYF. CDR3 DNA sequence: TGTGCCAGCAGTTTGCGGGTTAGCGGGGGAACCTACGAGCAGTACTTC.

This chain uses TRBV5-5 with TRBJ1-1, with D possibly TRBD1 on 5 matching bases. CDR3 length: 16 residues. Trimming cost V 3 bases and J 4 bases, with 19 bases left between them. Per germline, CDR1 SGHKS and CDR2 YYEKEE (reference sequence). In DNA form, the CDR3 reads TGTGCCAGCAGCTCGGCCCACGGGGAGGGGAGCACTGAAGCTTTCTTT. Amino acid sequence: CASSSAHGEGSTEAFF.